This T cell receptor beta chain was retrieved from a study of shared clonotypes between healthy human individuals. Study outcomes and limitations: Few donors restricted represented genetic and exposure-history diversity.

The assay ran at deep level. Using immunoSEQ multiplex PCR, the repertoire was profiled, and TCRdb retains in-frame clones only, with some absent. The data hold roughly 680,000 clones, with around 70% observed a single time. All donors were healthy HIV-negative adults lacking recent acute infections or vaccinations. All of the donors resided in Nashville, Tennessee, and each was a Caucasian adult. Germline V CDR1 and CDR2: LGHNA, YNFKEQ. Deletions cut 0 bases from V and 1 base from J, with 10 bases between. The CDR3 has 16 residues. As to this clone: The antigen remains unidentified.

The chain couples TRBV4-2 to TRBJ1-3, with D maybe TRBD1 (5 bases). This TCR came from a woman aged 30 to 39 in good health. Sequencing was carried out using memory CD4+ T cells sorted from blood. The subset: CD45RA-negative fraction. The DNA of the CDR3 is TGTGCCAGCAGCCAAGACCTCTGGGGGTCTGGAAACACCATATATTTT. It encodes CASSQDLWGSGNTIYF.